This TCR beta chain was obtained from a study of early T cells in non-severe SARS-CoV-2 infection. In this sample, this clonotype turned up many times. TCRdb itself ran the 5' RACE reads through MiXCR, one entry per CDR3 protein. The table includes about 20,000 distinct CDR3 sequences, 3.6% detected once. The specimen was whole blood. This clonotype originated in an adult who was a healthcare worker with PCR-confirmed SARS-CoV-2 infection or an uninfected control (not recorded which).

Here the CDR3 reads CASSYRGQGTYEQYF. CDR3 DNA: TGTGCCAGCAGTTATAGAGGACAGGGCACCTACGAGCAGTACTTC. The chain uses TRBV6-5 and TRBJ2-7, with 8 positions matching TRBD1. With V trimmed by 3 bases and J by 2 bases, 6 bases remained unmatched. CDR1 MNHEY and CDR2 SVGAGI come from the germline V gene. This CDR3 spans 15 amino acids.